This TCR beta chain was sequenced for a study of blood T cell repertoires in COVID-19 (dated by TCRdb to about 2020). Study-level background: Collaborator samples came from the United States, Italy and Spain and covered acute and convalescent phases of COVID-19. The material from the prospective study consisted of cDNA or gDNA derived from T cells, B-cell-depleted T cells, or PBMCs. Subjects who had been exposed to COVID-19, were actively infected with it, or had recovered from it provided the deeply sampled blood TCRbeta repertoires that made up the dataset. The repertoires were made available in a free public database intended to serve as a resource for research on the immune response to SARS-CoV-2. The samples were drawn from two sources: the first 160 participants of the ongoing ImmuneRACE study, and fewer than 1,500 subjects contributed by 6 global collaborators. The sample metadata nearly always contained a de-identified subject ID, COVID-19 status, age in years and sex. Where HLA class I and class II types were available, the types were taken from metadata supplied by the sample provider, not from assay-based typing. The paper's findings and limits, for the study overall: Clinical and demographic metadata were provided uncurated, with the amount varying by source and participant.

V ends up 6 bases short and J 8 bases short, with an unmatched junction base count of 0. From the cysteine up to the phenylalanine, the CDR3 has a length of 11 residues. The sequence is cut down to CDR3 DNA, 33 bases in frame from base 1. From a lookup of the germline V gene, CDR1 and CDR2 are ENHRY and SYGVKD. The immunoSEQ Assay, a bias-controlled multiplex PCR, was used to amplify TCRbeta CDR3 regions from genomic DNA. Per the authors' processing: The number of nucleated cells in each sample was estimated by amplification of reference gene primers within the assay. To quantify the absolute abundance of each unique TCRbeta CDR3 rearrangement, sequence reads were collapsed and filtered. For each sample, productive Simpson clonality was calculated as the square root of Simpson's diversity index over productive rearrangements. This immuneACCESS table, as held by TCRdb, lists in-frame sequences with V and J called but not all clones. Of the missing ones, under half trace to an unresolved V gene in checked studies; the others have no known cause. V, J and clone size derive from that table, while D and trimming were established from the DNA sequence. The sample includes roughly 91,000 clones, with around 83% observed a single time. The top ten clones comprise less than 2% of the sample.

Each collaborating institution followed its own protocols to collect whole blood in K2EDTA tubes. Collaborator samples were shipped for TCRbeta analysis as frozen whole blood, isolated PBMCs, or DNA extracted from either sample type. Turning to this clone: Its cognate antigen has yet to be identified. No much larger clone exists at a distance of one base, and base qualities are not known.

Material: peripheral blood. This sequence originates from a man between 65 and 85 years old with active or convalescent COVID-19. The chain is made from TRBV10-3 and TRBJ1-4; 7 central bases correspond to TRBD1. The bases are TGTGCCATCAGCAGGGGGGAAAAACTGTTTTTT. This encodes CAISRGEKLFF.